This entry lists 2 T cell receptor beta chains sequenced from one sample in a study of blood T cells in healthy people across ages. Through a sample-barcoded 5' primer and a J-beta primer mix, a second PCR was run for about 6 to 12 cycles. TCRdb passed the 5' RACE reads through MiXCR, listing each CDR3 protein once. The sample shows about a million distinct CDR3 sequences, roughly two fifths of them seen only once. Input material: blood. The source of these receptors is a man aged 18 to 30 in good health.

The chain joins TRBV6-5 to TRBJ1-6; TRBD1 matches 7 bases. Per germline, CDR1 MNHEY and CDR2 SVGAGI. With V trimmed by 0 bases and J by 12 bases, 11 bases remained unmatched. This CDR3 has 16 residues. The CDR3 DNA reads as TGTGCCAGCAGTTACTCGACGCAGGGGGTGGGAGAACCCCTCCACTTT. This gives the protein CASSYSTQGVGEPLHF.

The chain couples TRBV6-2 or TRBV6-3 to TRBJ2-5; D may be TRBD1 (6 bases). Near its end, the DNA agrees better with TRBJ2-7, so the J call may be wrong. Germline V gene sequence: CDR1 MNHEY, CDR2 SVGEGT. The CDR3 is 14 amino acids. The CDR3 bases are TGTGCCAGCAGTTACTCCCGGGACACCTACGAGCAGTACTTC. Its protein is CASSYSRDTYEQYF.